This T cell receptor beta chain was found in a study of cytomegalovirus exposure and HLA in healthy donors. Study-level background: HLA-typed donors contributed some 83 million unique TCRs, which were held in an early data release. Notes on the study in general: Altogether, 150 to 200 TCR beta chains were recorded as cytomegalovirus-associated.

Both 60 Vbeta primers and 13 Jbeta primers went into the PCR. Here immunoSEQ multiplex PCR was the method, and the copy in TCRdb shows in-frame clones only, minus some. The sample has about 190,000 clones, about 77% seen once. Healthy people donating bone marrow made up the donors. The CDR3 spans 14 residues. Losses at the gene ends were 4 bases for V and 4 bases for J; bases not matched to a gene: 1. Germline V gives CDR1 SGHTA, CDR2 FQGTGA. As regards this clone: Its target is unknown.

The genes are TRBV7-3 and TRBJ2-5, with 12 bases identical to TRBD2. The sample taken for sequencing was PBMCs. This receptor was taken from a man younger than 45 in good health and CMV-seropositive. CDR3 loop: CASSWTSGTETQYF. As DNA, the CDR3 is TGTGCCAGCAGCTGGACTAGCGGGACAGAGACCCAGTACTTC.